Below, 18 T cell receptor beta chains from the same sample are listed, as sequenced in a study of blood T cell repertoires in COVID-19. Generated by immunoSEQ multiplex PCR, the TCRdb table keeps only in-frame clones and is missing some. This sample has 96,000 or so clones; roughly 90% occur once, and the top ten carry 1.5% to 2%. Sequenced material: peripheral blood. The receptors come from a man aged 55 to 69 with acute or convalescent COVID-19.

The chain links TRBV5-5 to TRBJ2-7; TRBD1 is a possible D gene (6 bases). Germline values: CDR1 SGHKS, CDR2 YYEKEE (reference sequence). Deletions cut 4 bases from V and 1 base from J, with 15 bases between. The CDR3 is 15 residues long. Here the CDR3 DNA reads TGTGCCAGCAGCCAGGGCCCGGGACATTCCTACGAGCAGTACTTC. Translating it yields CASSQGPGHSYEQYF.

The rearrangement joins TRBV28 to TRBJ1-2, with D perhaps matching TRBD1 (5 bases). The germline V and J ends were trimmed by 6 bases and 2 bases, with 19 bases remaining between them. Germline CDR1 is MDHEN and CDR2 is SYDVKM. The CDR3 has 16 residues. CDR3 DNA: TGTGCCAGCAGGAAGCCGGGGGGGGAAGAAAACTATGGCTACACCTTC. It specifies CASRKPGGEENYGYTF.

The chain carries TRBV12-3 or TRBV12-4 and TRBJ2-3; 14 positions agree with TRBD2. The CDR3 has 13 residues. The ends lost 3 bases at V and 12 bases at J; junction bases unmatched: 2. CDR3 coding DNA: TGTGCCAGCAGTTTTGGGACTAGCGGGAGTCAGTATTTT. It encodes CASSFGTSGSQYF.

This chain connects TRBV10-3 to TRBJ1-1; 7 bases map to TRBD1. The CDR3 is 14 residues long. Germline V gene lookup returns CDR1 ENHRY and CDR2 SYGVKD. The ends lost 10 bases at V and 1 base at J; junction bases unmatched: 9. The DNA for the CDR3 is TGTGCCACCCGGAGGGGACAGCAGAACACTGAAGCTTTCTTT. This gives the protein CATRRGQQNTEAFF.

The gene calls are TRBV10-1 and TRBJ2-2, with a tentative D call TRBD1 (5 bases). Germline V CDR1 and CDR2: WNHNN, SYGVQD (reference sequence). The CDR3 totals 14 residues. V was cut by 2 bases and J by 3 bases, with 7 bases left in between. CDR3 sequence: CASSETGDTGELFF. In DNA, the CDR3 is TGCGCCAGCAGTGAGACAGGAGACACCGGGGAGCTGTTTTTT.

This chain uses TRBV4-3 with TRBJ1-3; a possible D gene is TRBD1 (6 bases). V lost 4 bases and J lost 4, with 17 bases in between. Germline assignment: CDR1 LGHNA and CDR2 YSLEER. CDR3 length: 16 residues. Written as DNA, the CDR3 is TGCGCCAGCAGCCCTCAATTTGCAGGGGACGGAAACACCATATATTTT. Translating gives CASSPQFAGDGNTIYF.

The V and J genes are TRBV7-9 and TRBJ1-1, with unresolved D. Trimming removed 5 bases at V and 6 bases at J, with 13 bases between. In germline, CDR1 is SEHNR, CDR2 FQNEAQ (reference sequence). The CDR3 runs to 13 residues. CDR3 amino acids: CASSLSMGAEAFF. Here the CDR3 DNA reads TGTGCCAGCAGCCTGTCGATGGGCGCTGAAGCTTTCTTT.

CDR3 amino acids: CASSKGLAGGEETQYF. The CDR3 nucleotides are TGTGCCAGCAGTAAGGGACTAGCGGGAGGAGAGGAGACCCAGTACTTC. The chain links TRBV28 to TRBJ2-5, with TRBD2 matching 15 bases. The germline V gene encodes CDR1 MDHEN and CDR2 SYDVKM. The trim removed 5 bases at V and 5 bases at J, leaving 6 bases unmatched. The CDR3 extends over 16 amino acids.

The rearrangement joins TRBV6-2 or TRBV6-3 to TRBJ2-7; D perhaps matches TRBD2 (6 bases). With 5 bases removed from V and 4 bases from J, the gap between germline ends came to 24 bases. CDR3 length: 17 residues. Germline V gene lookup returns CDR1 MNHEY and CDR2 SVGEGT. The CDR3 DNA reads as TGTGCCAGCAGTCCCCGGGTGACGGGAGATCGTCTTTACGAGCAGTACTTC. Amino acids: CASSPRVTGDRLYEQYF.

The CDR3: CASSLIPTGGGGYTF. The CDR3 coding sequence is TGTGCCAGCAGCTTAATTCCGACAGGGGGCGGCGGCTACACCTTC. The chain joins TRBV7-3 to TRBJ1-2; 10 nucleotides line up with TRBD1. This CDR3 region has 15 residues. V lost 1 base to trimming and J lost 8 bases; unmatched junction nucleotides: 7. Germline V gene data show CDR1 as SGHTA and CDR2 as FQGTGA.

This sequence joins TRBV11-2 and TRBJ2-7, with a tentative D call TRBD2 (6 bases). Germline V gene data show CDR1 as SGHAT and CDR2 as FQNNGV. CDR3 length equals 14 residues. Deletions cut 3 bases from V and 1 base from J, with 10 bases between. CDR3 sequence reads: CASSFPGASYEQYF. The DNA for the CDR3 is TGTGCCAGCAGCTTTCCGGGAGCATCCTACGAGCAGTACTTC.

CDR3 loop: CASSVQGLVNEQFF. CDR3 bases: TGTGCCAGCTCGGTCCAGGGTTTGGTGAATGAGCAGTTCTTC. The chain carries TRBV18 and TRBJ2-1, with D tentatively TRBD1 (5 bases). Trimming took 6 bases from V and 7 from J, leaving 16 bases between them. CDR3 length: 14 residues. Germline V CDR1 and CDR2: KGHSH, LQKENI.

V usage is TRBV7-2 and J usage is TRBJ2-5, with 8 positions matching TRBD2. Trimming removed 5 bases from V and 6 bases from J; junction bases left unmatched: 8. There are 14 residues in the CDR3. The V gene's germline CDR1 is SGHTA and CDR2 FQGNSA. The CDR3 loop is CASSTPAGAKTQYF. The CDR3 DNA sequence: TGTGCCAGCAGCACCCCAGCGGGAGCCAAGACCCAGTACTTC. Using reference TRBV7-2 and TRBJ2-5 for the parts outside the CDR3, the full variable domain is GAGVSQSPSNKVTEKGKDVELRCDPISGHTALYWYRQSLGQGLEFLIYFQGNSAPDKSGLPSDRFSAERTGGSVSTLTIQRTQQEDSAVYLCASSTPAGAKTQYFGPGTRLLVL.

J is TRBJ2-7 and V is TRBV6-2 or TRBV6-3, with D possibly matching TRBD2 (5 bases). The CDR3 covers 12 residues. Germline lookup yields CDR1 MNHEY and CDR2 SVGEGT. V lost 5 bases and J 11 bases, leaving 16 bases between the germline ends. The CDR3 DNA reads as TGTGCCAGCAGTCCCTCTTTTGGGCGGGAGTACTTC. It translates to CASSPSFGREYF.

V gene TRBV7-9 combines with J gene TRBJ2-5, with TRBD1 matching over 8 bases. This CDR3 contains 14 residues. J gave up 4 bases and V 5 bases, and 6 bases lay outside the gene matches. Germline values: CDR1 SEHNR, CDR2 FQNEAQ (reference sequence). This CDR3 reads CASSQAGGTETQYF. CDR3 bases: TGTGCCAGCAGCCAAGCAGGGGGCACAGAGACCCAGTACTTC.

The chain links TRBV5-4 to TRBJ2-5; 9 bases map to TRBD1. V lost 3 bases, J lost 5 bases, and 5 bases stayed unmatched. This CDR3 has 14 amino acids. The germline V gene encodes CDR1 SGHNT and CDR2 YYREEE (reference sequence). CDR3 residues: CASSSGQGMETQYF. In nucleotides, the CDR3 is TGTGCCAGCAGCTCGGGACAGGGTATGGAGACCCAGTACTTC.

Worth noting for this clone: The junction shows a germline mismatch at one end, possibly a read error. V is TRBV28 and J is TRBJ2-1; 7 nucleotides match TRBD2. The germline CDR1 and CDR2 sequences are MDHEN and SYDVKM. This CDR3 region has 12 residues. The CDR3 DNA sequence: TGCGGGTGCGGGGGAAACTACAATGAGCAGTTCTTC. Amino acids: CGCGGNYNEQFF.

The J gene is TRBJ2-1, the V gene TRBV19, with 11 bases aligning to TRBD2. V trimming: 3 bases; J trimming: 3 bases; junction bases outside the gene matches: 1. This CDR3 has 15 amino acids. Germline CDR1 and CDR2: LNHDA and SQIVND (reference sequence). CDR3 sequence: CASSMLAGGYNEQFF. The CDR3 nucleotides read TGTGCCAGTAGTATGCTAGCGGGAGGCTACAATGAGCAGTTCTTC.